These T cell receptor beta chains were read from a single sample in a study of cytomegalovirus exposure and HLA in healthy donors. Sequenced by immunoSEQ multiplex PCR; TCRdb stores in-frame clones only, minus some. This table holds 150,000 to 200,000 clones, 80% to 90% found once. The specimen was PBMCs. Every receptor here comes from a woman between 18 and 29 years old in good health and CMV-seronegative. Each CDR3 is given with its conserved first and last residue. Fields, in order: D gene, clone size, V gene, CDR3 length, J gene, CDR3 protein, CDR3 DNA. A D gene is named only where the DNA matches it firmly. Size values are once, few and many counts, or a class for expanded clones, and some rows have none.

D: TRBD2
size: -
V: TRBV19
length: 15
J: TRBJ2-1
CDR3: CATQDERGSYNEQFF
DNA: TGTGCCACCCAGGACGAGCGGGGGAGTTACAATGAGCAGTTCTTC

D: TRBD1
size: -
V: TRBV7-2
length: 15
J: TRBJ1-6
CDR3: CASSFLQGSNSPLHF
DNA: TGTGCCAGCAGCTTCTTACAGGGGAGTAATTCACCCCTCCACTTT

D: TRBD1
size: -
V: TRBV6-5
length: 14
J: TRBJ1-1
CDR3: CASSRQGRDTEAFF
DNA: TGTGCCAGCAGCCGACAGGGGAGGGACACTGAAGCTTTCTTT

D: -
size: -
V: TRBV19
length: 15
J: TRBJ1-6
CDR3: CASSIQRRGNSPLHF
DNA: TGTGCCAGTAGTATCCAGCGTCGGGGGAATTCACCCCTCCACTTT

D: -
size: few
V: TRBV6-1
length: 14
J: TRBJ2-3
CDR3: CASRTEQKTDTQYF
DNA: TGTGCCAGCAGAACAGAGCAGAAAACAGATACGCAGTATTTT

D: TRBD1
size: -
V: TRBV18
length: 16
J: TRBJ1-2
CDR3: CASSPIGRDSIGGYTF
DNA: TGTGCCAGCTCACCAATCGGCAGGGACAGCATAGGTGGCTACACCTTC

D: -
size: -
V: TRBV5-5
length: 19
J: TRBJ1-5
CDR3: CASSLVPLMTVGPFQPQHF
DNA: TGTGCCAGCAGCTTGGTTCCCCTAATGACAGTCGGACCATTTCAGCCCCAGCATTTT

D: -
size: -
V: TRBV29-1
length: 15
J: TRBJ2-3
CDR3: CSADSLPGVLDTQYF
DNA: TGCAGCGCCGATAGTCTTCCGGGGGTTTTAGATACGCAGTATTTT

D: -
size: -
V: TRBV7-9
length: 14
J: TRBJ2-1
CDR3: CASSSGRTDNEQFF
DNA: TGTGCCAGCAGCTCAGGCAGGACAGACAATGAGCAGTTCTTC

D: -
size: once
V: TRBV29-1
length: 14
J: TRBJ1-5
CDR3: CSVAVRKVNQPQHF
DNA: TGCAGCGTTGCTGTGAGGAAAGTGAATCAGCCCCAGCATTTT

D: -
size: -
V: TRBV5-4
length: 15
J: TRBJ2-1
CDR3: CASSLLGHSYNEQFF
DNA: TGTGCCAGCAGCTTGCTAGGCCACTCTTACAATGAGCAGTTCTTC

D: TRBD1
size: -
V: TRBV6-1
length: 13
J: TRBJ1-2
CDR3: CASSEHGDRPYTF
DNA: TGTGCCAGCAGTGAGCACGGGGACAGGCCGTACACCTTC

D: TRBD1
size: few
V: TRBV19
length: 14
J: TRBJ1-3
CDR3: CASTPETGVNTIYF
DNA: TGTGCCAGTACCCCCGAGACAGGGGTGAACACCATATATTTT

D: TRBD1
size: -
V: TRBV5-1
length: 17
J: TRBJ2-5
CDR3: CASSLAPDREGEETQYF
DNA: TGCGCCAGCAGCTTGGCCCCAGACAGGGAAGGAGAAGAGACCCAGTACTTC

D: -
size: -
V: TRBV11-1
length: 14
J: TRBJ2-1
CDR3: CASSLESGSYEQFF
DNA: TGTGCCAGCAGCCTAGAGAGCGGGTCGTATGAGCAGTTCTTC

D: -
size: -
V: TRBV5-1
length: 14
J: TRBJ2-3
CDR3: CASSLAPDTDTQYF
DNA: TGCGCCAGCAGCTTGGCACCAGACACAGATACGCAGTATTTT

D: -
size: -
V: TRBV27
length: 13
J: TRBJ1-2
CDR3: CASSLSSSFGYTF
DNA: TGTGCCAGCAGTTTATCAAGTAGCTTTGGCTACACCTTC

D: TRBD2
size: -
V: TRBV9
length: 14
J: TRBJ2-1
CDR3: CASSVSGTFNEQFF
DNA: TGTGCCAGCAGCGTTAGCGGGACGTTCAATGAGCAGTTCTTC

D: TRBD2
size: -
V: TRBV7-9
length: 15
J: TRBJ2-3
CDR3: CASSRLAGGGDTQYF
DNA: TGTGCCAGCAGCCGACTAGCGGGGGGGGGAGATACGCAGTATTTT

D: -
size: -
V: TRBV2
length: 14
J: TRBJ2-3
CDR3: CASSELQGTDTQYF
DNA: TGTGCCAGCAGTGAACTGCAGGGCACAGATACGCAGTATTTT

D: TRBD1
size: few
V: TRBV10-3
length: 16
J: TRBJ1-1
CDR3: CAISESSDRGLPEAFF
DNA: TGTGCCATCAGTGAGTCGTCGGACAGGGGGTTGCCTGAAGCTTTCTTT

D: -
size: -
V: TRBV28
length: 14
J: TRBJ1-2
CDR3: CAAAAPGQNYGYTF
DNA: TGTGCCGCGGCCGCGCCCGGACAGAATTATGGCTACACCTTC

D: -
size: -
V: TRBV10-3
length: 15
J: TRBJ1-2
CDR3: CAIRSGPTGPFRFTF
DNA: TGTGCCATCAGAAGTGGTCCAACAGGGCCGTTCCGCTTCACCTTC

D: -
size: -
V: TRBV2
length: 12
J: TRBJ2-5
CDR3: CASFLRFQTQYF
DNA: TGTGCCAGCTTCCTACGTTTCCAGACCCAGTACTTC

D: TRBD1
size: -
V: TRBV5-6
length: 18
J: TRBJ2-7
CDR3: CASSGLTGTVHFAYEQYF
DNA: TGTGCCAGCAGCGGATTGACAGGGACCGTCCACTTCGCCTACGAGCAGTACTTC

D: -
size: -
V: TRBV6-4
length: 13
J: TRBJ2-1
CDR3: CANSDSETYEQFF
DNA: TGTGCCAACAGTGACTCGGAGACCTATGAGCAGTTCTTC

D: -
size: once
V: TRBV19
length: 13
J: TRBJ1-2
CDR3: CASRENRAYGYTF
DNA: TGTGCCAGTAGAGAAAACAGGGCCTATGGCTACACCTTC

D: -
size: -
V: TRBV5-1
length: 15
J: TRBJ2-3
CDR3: CASSLEGQNTDTQYF
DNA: TGCGCCAGCAGCTTAGAAGGACAGAACACAGATACGCAGTATTTT

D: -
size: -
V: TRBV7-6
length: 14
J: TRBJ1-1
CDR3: CASSLGGPGTEAFF
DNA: TGTGCCAGCAGCTTAGGGGGGCCGGGTACTGAAGCTTTCTTT

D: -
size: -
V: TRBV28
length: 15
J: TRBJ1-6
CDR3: CASRVIAEVWTPLHF
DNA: TGTGCCAGCAGGGTGATAGCGGAGGTCTGGACACCCCTCCACTTT

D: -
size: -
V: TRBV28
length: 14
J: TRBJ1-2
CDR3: CASSESRAPGGYTF
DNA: TGTGCCAGCTCGGAGAGCAGGGCCCCCGGGGGCTACACCTTC

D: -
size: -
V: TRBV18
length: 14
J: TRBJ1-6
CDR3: CASSANEQTSPLHF
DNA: TGTGCCAGCTCAGCAAACGAACAGACTTCACCCCTCCACTTT

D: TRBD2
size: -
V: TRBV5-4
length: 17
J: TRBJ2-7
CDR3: CASSRLIGLAGGYEQYF
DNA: TGTGCCAGCAGCCGCCTTATTGGCCTAGCGGGAGGATACGAGCAGTACTTC

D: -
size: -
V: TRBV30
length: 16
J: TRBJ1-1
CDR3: CAWSFPFLGGNTEAFF
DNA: TGTGCCTGGAGTTTCCCCTTTTTGGGGGGGAACACTGAAGCTTTCTTT

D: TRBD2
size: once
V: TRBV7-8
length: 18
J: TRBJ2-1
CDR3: CASSSTGTSGGVYNEQFF
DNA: TGTGCCAGCAGCTCAACCGGGACTAGCGGGGGGGTTTACAATGAGCAGTTCTTC

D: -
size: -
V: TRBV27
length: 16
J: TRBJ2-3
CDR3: CASARGVAESTDTQYF
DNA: TGTGCCAGCGCCCGAGGGGTAGCGGAGAGCACAGATACGCAGTATTTT

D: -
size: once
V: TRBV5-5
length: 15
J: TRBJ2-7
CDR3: CASSFSPWEAYEQYF
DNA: TGTGCCAGCAGCTTCTCGCCGTGGGAGGCCTACGAGCAGTACTTC

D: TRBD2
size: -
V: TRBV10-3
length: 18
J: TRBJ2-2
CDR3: CAISVGLAGGVNTGELFF
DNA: TGTGCCATCAGTGTGGGACTAGCGGGAGGGGTGAACACCGGGGAGCTGTTTTTT

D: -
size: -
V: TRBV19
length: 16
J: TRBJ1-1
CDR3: CASSYFGEGRSHEAFF
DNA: TGTGCCAGTAGTTACTTTGGTGAGGGCCGGAGCCATGAAGCTTTCTTT

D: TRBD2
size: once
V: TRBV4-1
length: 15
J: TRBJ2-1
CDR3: CASSLSGSGYNEQFF
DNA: TGCGCCAGCAGCCTTAGCGGGAGTGGTTACAATGAGCAGTTCTTC

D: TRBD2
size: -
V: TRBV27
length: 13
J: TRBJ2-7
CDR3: CASSWGLYYEQYF
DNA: TGTGCCAGCAGTTGGGGACTATACTACGAGCAGTACTTC

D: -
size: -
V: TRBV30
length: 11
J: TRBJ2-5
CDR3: CAWNSRETQYF
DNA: TGTGCCTGGAATAGTCGGGAGACCCAGTACTTC

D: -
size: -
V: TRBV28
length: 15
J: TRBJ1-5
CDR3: CASFRTLGVNQPQHF
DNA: TGTGCCAGCTTTCGGACCCTAGGGGTCAATCAGCCCCAGCATTTT